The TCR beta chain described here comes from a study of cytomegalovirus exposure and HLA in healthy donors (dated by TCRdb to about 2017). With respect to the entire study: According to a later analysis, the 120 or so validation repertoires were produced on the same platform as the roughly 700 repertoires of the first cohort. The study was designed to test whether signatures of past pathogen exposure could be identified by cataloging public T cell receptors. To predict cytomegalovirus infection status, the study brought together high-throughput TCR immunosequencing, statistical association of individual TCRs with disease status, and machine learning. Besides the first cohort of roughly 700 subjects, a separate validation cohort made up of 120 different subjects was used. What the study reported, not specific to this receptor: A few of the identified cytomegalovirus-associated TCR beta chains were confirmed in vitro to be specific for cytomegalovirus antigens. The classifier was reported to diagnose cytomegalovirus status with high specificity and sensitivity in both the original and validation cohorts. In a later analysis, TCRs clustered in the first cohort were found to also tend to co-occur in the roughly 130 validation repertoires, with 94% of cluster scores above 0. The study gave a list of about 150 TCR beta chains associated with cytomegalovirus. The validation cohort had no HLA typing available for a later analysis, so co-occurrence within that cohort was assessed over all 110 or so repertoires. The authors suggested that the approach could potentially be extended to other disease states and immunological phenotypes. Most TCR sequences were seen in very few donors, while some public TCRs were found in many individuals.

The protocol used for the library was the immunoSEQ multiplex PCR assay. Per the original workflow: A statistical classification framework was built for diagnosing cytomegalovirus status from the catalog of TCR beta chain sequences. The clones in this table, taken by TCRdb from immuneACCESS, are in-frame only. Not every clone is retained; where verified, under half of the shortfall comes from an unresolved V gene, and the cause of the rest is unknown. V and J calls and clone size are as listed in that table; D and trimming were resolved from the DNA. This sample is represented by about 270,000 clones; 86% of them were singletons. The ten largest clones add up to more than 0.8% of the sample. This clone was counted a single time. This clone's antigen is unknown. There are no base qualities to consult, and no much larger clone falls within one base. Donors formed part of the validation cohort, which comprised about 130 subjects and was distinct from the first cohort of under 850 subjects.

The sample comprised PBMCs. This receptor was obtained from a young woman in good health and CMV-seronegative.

The CDR3 protein sequence reads: CASSAPPPRRALEAFF. The bases read TGTGCCAGCAGTGCCCCCCCGCCCCGCAGGGCGCTTGAAGCTTTCTTT. Recombination connected TRBV6-1 to TRBJ1-1, and TRBD1 may be the D gene, going by 5 matching bases. CDR1 and CDR2, looked up from the germline V gene, are MNHNS and SASEGT. V sheds 4 bases and J sheds 7 bases, leaving 22 bases between their ends. From the cysteine up to the phenylalanine, the CDR3 has a length of 16 residues. Of the read, only the CDR3 DNA is kept; its 48 bases are in frame from base 1.